Reported below is one T cell receptor beta chain. Antigen unknown. The sample originates from a study of T cells after yellow fever vaccination. General observations from the study: One caveat is that FACS-sorted repertoires could contain abundant clonotypes contaminating from the bulk population. Reappearing after the booster were most of the clones from primary vaccination (less than 97% CD4, 88% CD8).

Trimming took off 6 bases at V and 2 bases at J, with 15 bases between the two ends. Germline-derived CDR1 and CDR2 are MNHEY and SMNVEV (reference sequence). There are 15 residues in the CDR3. TCRdb redid the calling of the 5' RACE reads with MiXCR, one entry per CDR3 protein. The data show 300,000 to 400,000 distinct CDR3 sequences, 8.7% seen once. The sample consisted of PBMCs, taken on the day of the first yellow fever vaccination. The sequence derives from a man between 18 and 29 years old who received the YFV17D yellow fever vaccine. The rearrangement links TRBV27 to TRBJ2-3; D ambiguous. The CDR3 sequence is CASSDRLANTDTQYF. Written as DNA, the CDR3 is TGTGCCAGCAGCGACCGTCTCGCGAACACAGATACGCAGTATTTT.